A single sample gave rise to the 21 T cell receptor beta chains below, sequenced in a study of OX40 agonist ivuxolimab in advanced cancers. The data were produced by immunoSEQ multiplex PCR, yet TCRdb's version contains in-frame clones alone and is incomplete. The data contain 55,000 to 65,000 clones, 77% of them seen just once; the ten biggest clones take up roughly 6.5%. The specimen comprised CD4+ or CD8+ T cells sorted from blood, sampled in a trial of the OX40 agonist ivuxolimab. These receptors were obtained from an adult with an advanced solid tumor such as melanoma, head and neck, liver or kidney cancer.

The chain combines TRBV5-1 with TRBJ1-1; tentatively, D is TRBD1 (5 bases). There are 14 residues in the CDR3. Germline CDR1 SGHRS, CDR2 YFSETQ. V gave up 4 bases and J gave up 1 base, with 11 bases separating them. The CDR3 region is CASSQDTPNTEAFF. The CDR3 region has the DNA TGCGCCAGCAGCCAGGACACCCCGAACACTGAAGCTTTCTTT.

The chain is built from TRBV6-1 and TRBJ1-3; the D is unclear. Trimming took 6 bases from V and 0 from J, leaving 12 bases between them. Germline CDR1 and CDR2: MNHNS and SASEGT. This CDR3 comprises 15 residues. CDR3 bases: TGTGCCAGCAGGCCCACAATAAGCTCTGGAAACACCATATATTTT. It yields the protein CASRPTISSGNTIYF.

This chain links TRBV9 with TRBJ2-4, with TRBD1 matching 11 bases. After removal of 4 bases from V and 0 bases from J, the junction contained 9 bases not matched to a gene. Germline lookup yields CDR1 SGDLS and CDR2 YYNGEE. The CDR3 is 18 residues long. In nucleotides, the CDR3 is TGTGCCAGCAGCCCGGGGACAGGGGGACTTGTAGCCAAAAACATTCAGTACTTC. Its protein product is CASSPGTGGLVAKNIQYF.

The rearrangement links TRBV5-5 to TRBJ2-3, with 9 bases that match TRBD1. With V trimmed by 0 bases and J by 6 bases, 5 bases remained unmatched. In germline, CDR1 is SGHKS, CDR2 YYEKEE (reference sequence). This CDR3 is 15 amino acids long. The CDR3 DNA follows: TGTGCCAGCAGCTTGGTTGGACAGGGGTCCGATACGCAGTATTTT. It encodes CASSLVGQGSDTQYF.

The rearrangement links TRBV10-3 to TRBJ2-3; D perhaps matches TRBD2 (6 bases). Germline CDR1 and CDR2: ENHRY and SYGVKD. This CDR3 is 15 amino acids long. Trimming pared 0 bases from V and 7 bases from J, leaving 14 bases between. CDR3 DNA sequence: TGTGCCATCAGTGAGTCGGCGGGGTTCGAAAATACGCAGTATTTT. It yields the protein CAISESAGFENTQYF.

The chain recombines TRBV6-1 with TRBJ2-3, with a possible D match to TRBD2 (6 bases). Trimming removed 5 bases from V and 2 bases from J, with 14 bases in between. The CDR3 runs to 15 residues. Germline V lookup: CDR1 MNHNS, CDR2 SASEGT. Written as DNA, the CDR3 is TGTGCCAGCAGTAGTTGGGACTGGAACACAGATACGCAGTATTTT. This translates into CASSSWDWNTDTQYF.

The chain combines TRBV7-2 with TRBJ1-3; D not certain. CDR3 length: 14 residues. Trimming cost V 2 bases and J 0 bases, with 5 bases left between them. Germline loops: CDR1 SGHTA, CDR2 FQGNSA. DNA for the CDR3: TGTGCCAGCAGCTTACTGAGCTCTGGAAACACCATATATTTT. Its protein product is CASSLLSSGNTIYF.

The sample holds a few counts of this clone. V is TRBV6-1 and J is TRBJ1-1; D might be TRBD1 (5 bases). Germline CDR1 reads MNHNS; CDR2 reads SASEGT. The CDR3 has 15 amino acids. The V end was cut by 5 bases, the J end by 2 bases, with 15 bases between. The CDR3 is CASSPRWGPNTEAFF. The DNA for the CDR3 is TGTGCCAGCAGTCCGCGGTGGGGCCCCAACACTGAAGCTTTCTTT.

The chain combines TRBV5-4 with TRBJ1-5; TRBD1 aligns across 7 bases. The CDR3 has 17 amino acids. CDR1 is SGHNT and CDR2 is YYREEE in the germline V gene (reference sequence). With V trimmed by 4 bases and J by 5 bases, 15 bases remained unmatched. CDR3 amino acids: CASSQRHPGQRDQPQHF. The CDR3 region has the DNA TGTGCCAGCAGCCAACGACACCCGGGACAGAGAGATCAGCCCCAGCATTTT.

Concerning this clone: The identical CDR3 is also encoded by other nucleotide sequences in the sample. The chain combines TRBV10-2 with TRBJ2-7; D may correspond to TRBD1 or TRBD2 (5 bases each). Trimming left V 6 bases short and J 3 bases short, with 12 bases between. The length of the CDR3 is 13 residues. The germline gives CDR1 WSHSY, CDR2 SAAADI. CDR3 in DNA: TGCGCCAGCAGCTCCGGGACCAACTACGAGCAGTACTTC. Encoded protein: CASSSGTNYEQYF.

CDR3 coding DNA: TGTGCCAGCAGCTTAGGGGTACAGCAACTCAAAGAGACCCAGTACTTC. As protein: CASSLGVQQLKETQYF. The chain joins TRBV7-2 to TRBJ2-5; unclear D gene. Germline V gene sequence: CDR1 SGHTA, CDR2 FQGNSA. This CDR3 has 16 residues. V was trimmed by 1 base and J by 3 bases, leaving 15 bases between them.

The chain joins TRBV7-9 to TRBJ2-5; 7 bases fit TRBD1. The J call could be wrong; TRBJ2-7 is a better fit for the DNA end. The CDR3 contains 12 residues. In germline, CDR1 is SEHNR, CDR2 FQNEAQ (reference sequence). CDR3 loop: CASSSTGDEQYF. In DNA form, the CDR3 reads TGTGCCAGCAGCTCTACAGGGGACGAGCAGTACTTC.

The sample holds one count of this clone. The rearrangement links TRBV28 to TRBJ2-6; the D gene could be TRBD1 or TRBD2 (5 bases each). Trimming took 10 bases from V and 0 from J, leaving 7 bases between them. The V gene's germline CDR1 is MDHEN and CDR2 SYDVKM. This CDR3 region has 13 residues. The CDR3 region has the DNA TGTGCCATCGGGGCCTCTGGGGCCAACGTCCTGACTTTC. It specifies CAIGASGANVLTF.

The V gene is TRBV5-3, the J gene TRBJ1-5; the D gene is possibly TRBD1 (5 bases). TRBV5-3 is classed as an ORF, of uncertain function. V dropped 0 bases and J dropped 4 bases, with 26 bases sitting between them. The CDR3 contains 20 residues. Here the CDR3 reads CARSLGGVCYLRGGNQPQHF. Here the CDR3 DNA reads TGTGCCAGAAGCTTGGGCGGGGTTTGTTACCTGCGGGGCGGGAATCAGCCCCAGCATTTT.

CDR3 residues: CASFGTKNTGELFF. The CDR3 DNA sequence: TGTGCCAGCTTCGGGACAAAGAACACCGGGGAGCTGTTTTTT. The chain carries TRBV6-6 and TRBJ2-2; weak D call: TRBD1 (6 bases). Trimming shortened V by 8 bases and J by 1 base, and 11 bases separated the two germline ends. This CDR3 is built from 14 residues. The germline gives CDR1 MNHNY, CDR2 SVGAGI (reference sequence).

The rearrangement joins TRBV6-5 to TRBJ1-1, with D maybe TRBD1 (6 bases). There are 14 residues in the CDR3. Trimming took 6 bases from V and 5 from J, leaving 16 bases between them. The germline CDR1 and CDR2 sequences are MNHEY and SVGAGI. The DNA for the CDR3 is TGTGCCAGCAGGGCGTATAGGGGGGGTACTGAAGCTTTCTTT. It encodes CASRAYRGGTEAFF.

CDR3 loop: CASSIGANYGYTF. The DNA for the CDR3 is TGCGCCAGCAGCATCGGGGCTAACTATGGCTACACCTTC. This chain joins TRBV5-1 and TRBJ1-2; D uncertain. The V end was cut by 4 bases, the J end by 0 bases, with 7 bases between. Germline CDR1 SGHRS, CDR2 YFSETQ. The CDR3 is 13 amino acids.

In its sample, this clone was seen a few times. The gene calls are TRBV7-2 and TRBJ1-1; D remains unclear. The CDR3 covers 15 residues. CDR1 and CDR2 from the germline V gene are SGHTA and FQGNSA. Trimming took off 0 bases at V and 4 bases at J, with 12 bases between the two ends. The CDR3 bases are TGTGCCAGCAGCTTAGCGCGGGGTCAGACCACTGAAGCTTTCTTT. Its protein product is CASSLARGQTTEAFF.

The CDR3 is CATSEGRRENTEAFF. CDR3 coding DNA: TGTGCCACCAGCGAGGGTCGGAGGGAGAACACTGAAGCTTTCTTT. J is TRBJ1-1 and V is TRBV15; D is unclear. The CDR3 covers 15 residues. Trimming left V 5 bases short and J 1 base short, with 14 bases between. Looked up from germline, CDR1 is LNHNV and CDR2 is YYDKDF (reference sequence).

V gene TRBV9 combines with J gene TRBJ1-2; 8 bases map to TRBD1. The germline V gene has CDR1 SGDLS and CDR2 YYNGEE. The CDR3 runs 14 residues. Unmatched junction bases numbered 8, after V lost 2 bases and J lost 8 bases. This CDR3 reads CASSVLDREGGYTF. CDR3 DNA: TGTGCCAGCAGCGTCCTGGACAGGGAGGGAGGCTACACCTTC.

In this sample, this clone turned up a few times. DNA for the CDR3: TGTGCCAGCAGCGTAGGTCCTCGGCAGGGTGGGACTGAAGCTTTCTTT. Protein: CASSVGPRQGGTEAFF. This chain links TRBV9 with TRBJ1-1, with D maybe TRBD1 (5 bases). The CDR3 has 16 residues. Germline V CDR1 and CDR2: SGDLS, YYNGEE. Between the trimmed V and J ends, which lost 0 bases and 5 bases, there was a span of 17 bases.